The clone carrying this T cell receptor beta chain was recorded at least ten times. The junction and the germline gene differ at one end; a read error may be behind it. This entry comes from a study of Graves' ophthalmopathy and Graves' hyperthyroidism. The PBMCs were taken from more than 8 ml of fresh peripheral blood. The TCR beta CDR3 regions underwent amplification from RNA transcripts. Second-round multiplex PCR came after a first-round RT-PCR that employed HTBI primers. MiXCR, run by TCRdb on the multiplex PCR reads, gives a single entry per CDR3 protein. The sample includes hundreds of thousands of distinct CDR3 sequences, 22% of them seen just once. The CDR3 runs 13 residues.

The TCR was taken from a young woman with stable Graves' hyperthyroidism. Some clones in this sample may be carry-over from other donors' samples. V and J are TRBV12-3 or TRBV12-4 and TRBJ1-2; D is unresolved. Material: peripheral blood. CDR3 loop: CASSLVQNYGYTF. The DNA for the CDR3 is TGTGCCAGCAGCTTAGTACAGAACTATGGCTACACCTTC.